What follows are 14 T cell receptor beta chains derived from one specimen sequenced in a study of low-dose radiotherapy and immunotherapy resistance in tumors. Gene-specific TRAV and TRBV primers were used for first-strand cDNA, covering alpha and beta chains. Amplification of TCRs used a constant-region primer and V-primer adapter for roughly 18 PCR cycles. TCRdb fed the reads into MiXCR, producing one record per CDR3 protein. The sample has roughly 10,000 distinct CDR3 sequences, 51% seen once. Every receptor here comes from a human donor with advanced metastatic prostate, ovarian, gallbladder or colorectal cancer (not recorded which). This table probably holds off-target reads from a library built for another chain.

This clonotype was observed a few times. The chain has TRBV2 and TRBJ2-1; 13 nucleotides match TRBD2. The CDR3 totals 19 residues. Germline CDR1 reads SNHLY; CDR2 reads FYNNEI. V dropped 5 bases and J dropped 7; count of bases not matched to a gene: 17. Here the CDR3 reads CASSMSGTSGAPLDNEQFF. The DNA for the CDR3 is TGTGCCAGCAGTATGTCCGGGACTAGCGGGGCGCCTTTGGATAATGAGCAGTTCTTC.

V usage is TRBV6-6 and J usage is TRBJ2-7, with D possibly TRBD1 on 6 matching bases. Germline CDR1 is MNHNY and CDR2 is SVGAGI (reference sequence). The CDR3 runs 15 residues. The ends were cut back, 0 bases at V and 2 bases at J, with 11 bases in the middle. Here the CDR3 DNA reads TGTGCCAGCAGTTACTCGACTGGGGGCCCCTACGAGCAGTACTTC. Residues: CASSYSTGGPYEQYF.

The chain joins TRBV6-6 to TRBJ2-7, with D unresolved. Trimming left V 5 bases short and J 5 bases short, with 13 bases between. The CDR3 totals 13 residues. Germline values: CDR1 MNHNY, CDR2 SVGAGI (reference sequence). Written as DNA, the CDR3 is TGTGCCAGCAGTCAACTCCACAAGGACGAGCAGTACTTC. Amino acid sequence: CASSQLHKDEQYF.

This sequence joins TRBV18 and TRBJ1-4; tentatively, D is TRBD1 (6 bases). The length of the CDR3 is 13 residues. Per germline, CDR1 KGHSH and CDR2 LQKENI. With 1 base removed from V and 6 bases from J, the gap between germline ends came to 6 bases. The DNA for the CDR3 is TGTGCCAGCTCACCACAGGGGGATGAAAAACTGTTTTTT. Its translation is CASSPQGDEKLFF.

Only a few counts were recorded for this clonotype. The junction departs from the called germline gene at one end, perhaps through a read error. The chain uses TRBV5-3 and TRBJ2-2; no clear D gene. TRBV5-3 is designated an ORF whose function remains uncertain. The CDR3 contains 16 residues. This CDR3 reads CASSLANGYSAGELFF. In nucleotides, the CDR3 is TGTGCCAGCAGCTTGGCCAACGGATACTCGGCCGGGGAGCTGTTTTTT.

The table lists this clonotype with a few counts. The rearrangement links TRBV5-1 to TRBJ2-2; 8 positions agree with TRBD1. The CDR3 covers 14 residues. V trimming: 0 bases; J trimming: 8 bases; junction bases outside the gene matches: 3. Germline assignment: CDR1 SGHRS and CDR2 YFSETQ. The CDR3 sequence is CASSLGTGPGELFF. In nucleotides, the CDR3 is TGCGCCAGCAGCTTGGGGACAGGGCCGGGGGAGCTGTTTTTT.

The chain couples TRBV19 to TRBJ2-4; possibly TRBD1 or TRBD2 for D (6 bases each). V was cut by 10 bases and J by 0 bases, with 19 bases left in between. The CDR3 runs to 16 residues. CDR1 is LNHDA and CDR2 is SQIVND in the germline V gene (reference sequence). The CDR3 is CATSTGGTLAKNIQYF. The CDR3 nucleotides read TGTGCCACCTCGACAGGAGGGACATTAGCCAAAAACATTCAGTACTTC.

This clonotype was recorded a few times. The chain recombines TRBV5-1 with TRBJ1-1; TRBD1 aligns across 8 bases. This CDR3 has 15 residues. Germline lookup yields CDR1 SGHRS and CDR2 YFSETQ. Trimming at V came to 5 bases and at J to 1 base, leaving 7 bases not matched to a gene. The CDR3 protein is CASRLSGTGNTEAFF. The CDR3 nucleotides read TGCGCCAGCAGACTTTCCGGGACAGGGAACACTGAAGCTTTCTTT.

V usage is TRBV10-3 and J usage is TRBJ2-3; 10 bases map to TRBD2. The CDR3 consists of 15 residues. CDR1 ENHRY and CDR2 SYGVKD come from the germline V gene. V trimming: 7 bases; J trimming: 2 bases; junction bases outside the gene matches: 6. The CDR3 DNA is TGTGCCATCACCCCGGGACTAGCGACCACAGATACGCAGTATTTT. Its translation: CAITPGLATTDTQYF.

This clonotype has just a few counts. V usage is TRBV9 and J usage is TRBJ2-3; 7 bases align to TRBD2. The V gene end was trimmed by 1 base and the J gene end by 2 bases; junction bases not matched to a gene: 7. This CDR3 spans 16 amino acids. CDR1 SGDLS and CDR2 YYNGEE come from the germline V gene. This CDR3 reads CASSVSWRGSTDTQYF. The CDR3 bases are TGTGCCAGCAGCGTATCCTGGCGGGGGTCCACAGATACGCAGTATTTT.

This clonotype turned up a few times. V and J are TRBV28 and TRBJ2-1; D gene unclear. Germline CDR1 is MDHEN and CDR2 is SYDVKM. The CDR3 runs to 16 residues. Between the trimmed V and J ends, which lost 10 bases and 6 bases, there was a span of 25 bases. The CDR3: CATGQGGAPFGNEQFF. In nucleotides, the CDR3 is TGTGCCACCGGTCAAGGCGGAGCTCCATTCGGCAATGAGCAGTTCTTC.

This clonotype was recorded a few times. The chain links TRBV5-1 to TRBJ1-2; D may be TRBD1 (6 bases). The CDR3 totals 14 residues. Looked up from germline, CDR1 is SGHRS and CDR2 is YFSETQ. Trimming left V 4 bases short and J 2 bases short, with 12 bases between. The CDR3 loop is CASSGYTGNYGYTF. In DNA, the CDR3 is TGCGCCAGCAGCGGGTATACAGGGAACTATGGCTACACCTTC.

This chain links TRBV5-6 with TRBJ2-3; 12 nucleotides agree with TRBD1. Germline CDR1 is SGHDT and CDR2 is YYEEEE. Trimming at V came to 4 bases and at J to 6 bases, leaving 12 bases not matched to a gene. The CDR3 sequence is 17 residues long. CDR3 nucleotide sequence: TGTGCCAGCAGCACCCCCCTCGGGGACAGGGGGCCGGATACGCAGTATTTT. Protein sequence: CASSTPLGDRGPDTQYF.

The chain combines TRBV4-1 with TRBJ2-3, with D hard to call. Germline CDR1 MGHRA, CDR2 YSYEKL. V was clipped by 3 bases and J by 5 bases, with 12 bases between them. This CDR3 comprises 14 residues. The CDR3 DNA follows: TGCGCCAGCAGCCAGCAGTACGCCGGAGATACGCAGTATTTT. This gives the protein CASSQQYAGDTQYF.